One and the same sample provided the 32 T cell receptor beta chains below, sequenced in a study of Ad26.COV2.S vaccination and SARS-CoV-2 variants (dated by TCRdb to about 2021). Library construction relied on the immunoSEQ multiplex PCR assay. TCRdb holds this immuneACCESS table with in-frame rearrangements only. Some clones are missing; in checked studies, unresolved V genes explain under half, and the rest has no known cause. This sample has about 480,000 clones in its table, and around 90% of those were observed once. About 13% of the sample is in the top ten clones. This sample's treatment or condition label indicates: some 20 received Ad26.COV2.S at low or high dose, single or two shots; about five received placebo; per-sample allocation not given. For vaccine and placebo recipients, repertoires were sequenced using samples collected on day 63 after the first injection. The sequenced sample was peripheral blood, obtained in a trial of Ad26.COV2.S vaccine versus placebo. These receptor sequences come from a person aged 18-65 years who received the Ad26.COV2.S COVID-19 vaccine or a placebo.

The chain couples TRBV6-5 to TRBJ2-7; D might be TRBD1 or TRBD2, each matching 6 bases. Trimming removed 10 bases at V and 3 bases at J, with 16 bases between. The CDR3 runs to 13 residues. CDR1 is MNHEY, CDR2 SVGAGI, per germline. The CDR3 DNA reads as TGTGCCACTTCTGGGGGGACAAACTACGAGCAGTACTTC. Translation: CATSGGTNYEQYF.

V usage is TRBV28 and J usage is TRBJ1-5; 9 nucleotides line up with TRBD1. With V trimmed by 5 bases and J by 7 bases, 9 bases remained unmatched. The germline V gene encodes CDR1 MDHEN and CDR2 SYDVKM. The CDR3 has 15 amino acids. The CDR3 here is CASSPPGTGWQPQHF. DNA of the CDR3: TGTGCCAGCAGTCCCCCGGGGACAGGGTGGCAGCCCCAGCATTTT.

The chain couples TRBV7-8 to TRBJ2-7, with TRBD1 identical over 7 bases. This CDR3 spans 18 amino acids. Germline values: CDR1 SGHVS, CDR2 FQNEAQ. The trim removed 5 bases at V and 2 bases at J, leaving 18 bases unmatched. CDR3 coding DNA: TGTGCCAGCAGCACCCACAATCAGCGACAGGGTAGGACCTACGAGCAGTACTTC. This translates into CASSTHNQRQGRTYEQYF.

The V gene is TRBV28, the J gene TRBJ2-7, with TRBD2 matching 9 bases. The CDR3 length is 14 residues. Trimming at V came to 6 bases and at J to 7 bases, leaving 10 bases not matched to a gene. Looked up from germline, CDR1 is MDHEN and CDR2 is SYDVKM. CDR3 residues: CASRTSGPQREQYF. The CDR3 DNA sequence: TGTGCCAGCAGAACTAGCGGGCCTCAGCGGGAGCAGTACTTC.

J is TRBJ2-7 and V is TRBV6-1; no clear D. CDR1 is MNHNS and CDR2 is SASEGT in the germline V gene. The V and J ends lost 3 bases and 6 bases respectively, with 12 bases between them. This CDR3 has 13 residues. The CDR3 loop is CASSELRASEQYF. CDR3 nucleotide sequence: TGTGCCAGCAGTGAGTTAAGGGCCAGCGAGCAGTACTTC.

The V and J genes are TRBV29-1 and TRBJ2-1; the match to TRBD1 covers 7 bases. V lost 7 bases to trimming and J lost 4 bases; unmatched junction nucleotides: 4. Germline lookup yields CDR1 SQVTM and CDR2 ANQGSEA. CDR3 length: 12 residues. CDR3 protein: CSARTGYNEQFF. The CDR3 DNA follows: TGCAGCGCAAGGACAGGATACAATGAGCAGTTCTTC.

The V and J genes are TRBV7-2 and TRBJ2-7, with TRBD1 matching over 9 bases. V trimming: 6 bases; J trimming: 4 bases; junction bases outside the gene matches: 1. Germline V gene sequence: CDR1 SGHTA, CDR2 FQGNSA. This CDR3 spans 12 amino acids. CDR3 loop: CASRQGAYEQYF. CDR3 coding DNA: TGTGCCAGCAGACAGGGGGCGTACGAGCAGTACTTC.

The chain couples TRBV15 to TRBJ2-5; D is uncertain. This CDR3 is built from 12 residues. Per the germline V gene, CDR1 is LNHNV and CDR2 is YYDKDF (reference sequence). V dropped 4 bases and J dropped 7 bases, with 10 bases sitting between them. This chain's CDR3 is CATSIDSGTQYF. CDR3 DNA sequence: TGTGCCACCAGCATAGATTCCGGGACCCAGTACTTC.

The CDR3 bases are TGTGCCAGCGGAACTAGGGGGGGACGTACCTACGAGCAGTACTTC. Amino acids: CASGTRGGRTYEQYF. The rearrangement links TRBV28 to TRBJ2-7; D perhaps matches TRBD2 (7 bases). In germline, CDR1 is MDHEN, CDR2 SYDVKM. The CDR3 is made up of 15 amino acids. V was pared by 8 bases and J by 2 bases, with 19 bases between. Drawing the rest from reference TRBV28 and TRBJ2-7, the complete variable domain is DVKVTQSSRYLVKRTGEKVFLECVQDMDHENMFWYRQDPGLGLRLIYFSYDVKMKEKGDIPEGYSVSREKKERFSLILESASTNQTSMYLCASGTRGGRTYEQYFGPGTRLTVT.

The chain joins TRBV15 to TRBJ2-5; D is unclear. The CDR3 is 14 amino acids. The V end was cut by 0 bases, the J end by 4 bases, with 9 bases between. CDR1 is LNHNV and CDR2 is YYDKDF in the germline V gene (reference sequence). The CDR3 region is CATSRDQAAETQYF. Here the CDR3 DNA reads TGTGCCACCAGCAGAGATCAAGCAGCAGAGACCCAGTACTTC.

The V call is TRBV28, the J call TRBJ2-3; TRBD2 matches 8 bases. The CDR3 loop spans 14 amino acids. The ends lost 6 bases at V and 0 bases at J; junction bases unmatched: 2. Germline CDR1 is MDHEN and CDR2 is SYDVKM. CDR3 coding DNA: TGTGCCAGCAGGACTAGCGCAAGCACAGATACGCAGTATTTT. Protein sequence: CASRTSASTDTQYF.

The CDR3, as DNA: TGTGCCAGCAGCTTAAGACAAAGAACTGAAGCTTTCTTT. Translation: CASSLRQRTEAFF. The chain is built from TRBV28 and TRBJ1-1; D not certain. The V gene's germline CDR1 is MDHEN and CDR2 SYDVKM. Trimming shortened V by 6 bases and J by 5 bases, and 13 bases separated the two germline ends. The CDR3 length is 13 residues.

CDR3: CASSLEGPSSYEQYF. CDR3 nucleotide sequence: TGTGCCAGCAGCTTAGAGGGTCCCAGCTCCTACGAGCAGTACTTC. The gene calls are TRBV7-2 and TRBJ2-7; D remains unclear. V dropped 1 base and J dropped 0 bases, with 10 bases sitting between them. The germline V gene has CDR1 SGHTA and CDR2 FQGNSA. This CDR3 has 15 residues.

This clone was seen more than once but under ten times. The sample has other DNA sequences that encode this CDR3 too. The rearrangement uses TRBV2 and TRBJ1-2, with D unclear. This CDR3 comprises 11 residues. V dropped 3 bases and J dropped 5 bases, with 4 bases sitting between them. The germline CDR1 and CDR2 sequences are SNHLY and FYNNEI. The DNA for the CDR3 is TGTGCCAGCAGTGACTTGTATGGCTACACCTTC. Translation gives CASSDLYGYTF.

J is TRBJ1-4 and V is TRBV7-9; no reliable D call. Germline V gene lookup returns CDR1 SEHNR and CDR2 FQNEAQ (reference sequence). The CDR3 extends over 16 amino acids. Trimming pared 1 base from V and 4 bases from J, leaving 13 bases between. CDR3 sequence reads: CASSLGSAGLNEKLFF. The CDR3 DNA reads as TGTGCCAGCAGCTTAGGATCGGCGGGCCTTAATGAAAAACTGTTTTTT.

DNA of the CDR3: TGCAGTGCTAGTCACAGACCCTACGAGCAGTACTTC. Translation: CSASHRPYEQYF. This rearrangement joins TRBV20-1 to TRBJ2-7; no definite D call. The length of the CDR3 is 12 residues. Germline assignment: CDR1 DFQATT and CDR2 SNEGSKA (reference sequence). The V gene lost 3 bases and the J gene lost 2 bases, with 8 bases spanning the gap.

This chain joins TRBV28 and TRBJ2-7; D is ambiguous. The CDR3 consists of 13 residues. Deletions cut 10 bases from V and 3 bases from J, with 16 bases between. From germline, CDR1 is MDHEN and CDR2 SYDVKM. The CDR3 loop is CATHRRYFYEQYF. CDR3 in DNA: TGTGCCACCCATCGAAGGTACTTCTACGAGCAGTACTTC.

The chain combines TRBV4-2 with TRBJ1-2, with 9 bases that match TRBD1. Germline CDR1 reads LGHNA; CDR2 reads YNFKEQ. Trimming cost V 6 bases and J 6 bases; bases outside gene matches: 8. CDR3 length: 14 residues. The chain's CDR3 is CASSPTGGRDGYTF. Here the CDR3 DNA reads TGTGCCAGCAGTCCTACAGGGGGCAGGGATGGCTACACCTTC.

The chain carries TRBV6-5 and TRBJ1-1, with 9 bases fitting TRBD1. Germline V gene lookup returns CDR1 MNHEY and CDR2 SVGAGI. The V gene end was trimmed by 2 bases and the J gene end by 6 bases; junction bases not matched to a gene: 1. The CDR3 covers 13 residues. The CDR3 DNA reads as TGTGCCAGCAGTTACACAGGGGGCTCTGAAGCTTTCTTT. Amino acids: CASSYTGGSEAFF.

Concerning this clone itself: The same CDR3 also results from other DNA sequences found in this sample. This chain joins TRBV6-5 and TRBJ1-1; no clear D. V was clipped by 2 bases and J by 1 base, with 5 bases between them. In germline, CDR1 is MNHEY, CDR2 SVGAGI. There are 13 residues in the CDR3. CDR3 DNA sequence: TGTGCCAGCAGTTACGGATGGAACACTGAAGCTTTCTTT. Protein product: CASSYGWNTEAFF.

The chain joins TRBV14 to TRBJ2-7, with D maybe TRBD2 (7 bases). This CDR3 region has 15 residues. Trimming took 4 bases from V and 2 from J, leaving 15 bases between them. Germline lookup yields CDR1 SGHDN and CDR2 FVKESK. CDR3 residues: CASSRRGGGAYEQYF. CDR3 bases: TGTGCCAGCAGCCGGAGAGGGGGGGGTGCCTACGAGCAGTACTTC. Full variable domain (remainder filled in from reference TRBV14 and TRBJ2-7): EAGVTQFPSHSVIEKGQTVTLRCDPISGHDNLYWYRRVMGKEIKFLLHFVKESKQDESGMPNNRFLAERTGGTYSTLKVQPAELEDSGVYFCASSRRGGGAYEQYFGPGTRLTVT.

This chain links TRBV4-3 with TRBJ1-6; D ambiguous. The germline V gene encodes CDR1 LGHNA and CDR2 YSLEER. V lost 2 bases and J lost 7, with 9 bases in between. The CDR3 consists of 14 residues. CDR3 region: CASSQRPANSPLHF. CDR3 DNA: TGCGCCAGCAGCCAACGCCCAGCCAATTCACCCCTCCACTTT.

The chain is built from TRBV7-8 and TRBJ1-2; D gene ambiguous. CDR3 length: 15 residues. Germline-derived CDR1 and CDR2 are SGHVS and FQNEAQ. V shed 1 base and J shed 6 bases, with 15 bases lying between them. For the CDR3, the DNA is TGTGCCAGCAGCTTAGGGGCAGACCTGGTGGATGGCTACACCTTC. This translates into CASSLGADLVDGYTF.

The V and J genes are TRBV24-1 and TRBJ2-5; D ambiguous. From germline, CDR1 is KGHDR and CDR2 SFDVKD. Deletions cut 3 bases from V and 5 bases from J, with 12 bases between. The CDR3 runs to 14 residues. This chain's CDR3 is CATSDPGTEETQYF. The CDR3, as DNA: TGTGCCACCAGTGATCCCGGAACTGAGGAGACCCAGTACTTC.

The chain recombines TRBV9 with TRBJ2-5; D possibly corresponds to TRBD2 (5 bases). The V end lost 4 bases, the J end lost 3 bases, and 10 bases lay between the germline ends. Per germline, CDR1 SGDLS and CDR2 YYNGEE. The CDR3 covers 13 residues. CDR3 sequence (DNA): TGTGCCAGCAGCACGGGAAGAGAAGAGACCCAGTACTTC. It codes for CASSTGREETQYF.

This chain connects TRBV5-6 to TRBJ1-5; no reliable D call. This CDR3 region has 15 residues. Trimming removed 1 base at V and 0 bases at J, with 8 bases between. CDR1 is SGHDT and CDR2 is YYEEEE in the germline V gene. In DNA, the CDR3 is TGTGCCAGCAGCTTGAGAGGGAATAGCAATCAGCCCCAGCATTTT. Its translation is CASSLRGNSNQPQHF.

The chain joins TRBV5-1 to TRBJ2-1, with 8 bases that match TRBD2. Unmatched junction bases numbered 9, after V lost 0 bases and J lost 7 bases. Looked up from germline, CDR1 is SGHRS and CDR2 is YFSETQ. This CDR3 is built from 16 residues. Here the CDR3 DNA reads TGCGCCAGCAGCTTGGACACAATAGCGGGGAGTAATGAGCAGTTCTTC. Translation gives CASSLDTIAGSNEQFF.

This chain joins TRBV7-2 and TRBJ1-6; 7 bases match TRBD1. This CDR3 has 16 amino acids. V was pared by 3 bases and J by 0 bases, with 2 bases of the junction left unmatched. Germline V gives CDR1 SGHTA, CDR2 FQGNSA. The CDR3 spells CASSLGTASYNSPLHF. The CDR3 DNA reads as TGTGCCAGCAGCTTGGGGACAGCCTCCTATAATTCACCCCTCCACTTT.

This clone has a handful of counts. CDR3 DNA: TGTGCCAGCAGCTTGGGACCCATCGGGGACGAGCAGTACTTC. Amino acids: CASSLGPIGDEQYF. The V gene is TRBV5-4, the J gene TRBJ2-7, with D possibly TRBD2 on 5 matching bases. The germline V and J ends were trimmed by 0 bases and 5 bases, with 12 bases remaining between them. CDR3 length equals 14 residues. Germline CDR1 SGHNT, CDR2 YYREEE (reference sequence).

The V gene is TRBV12-3 or TRBV12-4, the J gene TRBJ1-2, with D perhaps matching TRBD1 (5 bases). Trimming pared 6 bases from V and 6 bases from J, leaving 14 bases between. The CDR3 runs to 13 residues. The CDR3 sequence: CASSRQGANGYTF. The CDR3 coding sequence is TGTGCCAGCAGCCGCCAGGGAGCAAATGGCTACACCTTC.

This clone was observed a single time. The chain has TRBV29-1 and TRBJ2-7; TRBD2 is a possible D gene (7 bases). With 4 bases removed from V and 6 bases from J, the gap between germline ends came to 16 bases. The CDR3 runs 13 residues. CDR1 and CDR2 from the germline V gene are SQVTM and ANQGSEA. The CDR3 coding sequence is TGCAGCGTTGCTAGGGGGGGAGCGGGCGAGCAGTACTTC. This sequence encodes CSVARGGAGEQYF.

V and J are TRBV2 and TRBJ2-3, with a weak D call TRBD2 (6 bases). Trimming took 7 bases from V and 2 from J, leaving 10 bases between them. The CDR3 spans 13 residues. Looked up from germline, CDR1 is SNHLY and CDR2 is FYNNEI. As DNA, the CDR3 is TGTGCCAGCAAGAGGACTAACACAGATACGCAGTATTTT. It is translated as CASKRTNTDTQYF. Drawing the rest from reference TRBV2 and TRBJ2-3, the complete variable domain is EPEVTQTPSHQVTQMGQEVILRCVPISNHLYFYWYRQILGQKVEFLVSFYNNEISEKSEIFDDQFSVERPDGSNFTLKIRSTKLEDSAMYFCASKRTNTDTQYFGPGTRLTVL.